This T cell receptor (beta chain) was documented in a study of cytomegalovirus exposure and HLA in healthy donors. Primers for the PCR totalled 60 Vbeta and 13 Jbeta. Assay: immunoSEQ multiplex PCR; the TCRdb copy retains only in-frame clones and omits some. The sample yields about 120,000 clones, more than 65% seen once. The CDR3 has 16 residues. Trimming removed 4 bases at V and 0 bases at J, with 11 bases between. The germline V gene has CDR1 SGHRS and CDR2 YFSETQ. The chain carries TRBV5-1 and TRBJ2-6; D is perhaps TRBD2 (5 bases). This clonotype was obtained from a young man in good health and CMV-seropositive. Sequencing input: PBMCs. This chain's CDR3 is CASSPGSSSGANVLTF. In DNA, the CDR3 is TGCGCCAGCAGCCCGGGAAGCTCCTCTGGGGCCAACGTCCTGACTTTC. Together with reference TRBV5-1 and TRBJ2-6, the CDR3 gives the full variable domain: KAGVTQTPRYLIKTRGQQVTLSCSPISGHRSVSWYQQTPGQGLQFLFEYFSETQRNKGNFPGRFSGRQFSNSRSEMNVSTLELGDSALYLCASSPGSSSGANVLTFGAGSRLTVL.